This T cell receptor (beta chain) was profiled in a study of blood T cell repertoires in COVID-19. Study context: The origin of the acute and convalescent COVID-19 samples was the United States, Italy and Spain. T cells, B-cell-depleted T cells, or PBMCs supplied cDNA or gDNA.

Original processing notes: Scientists estimated how many nucleated cells there were by amplifying reference gene primers. Here immunoSEQ multiplex PCR was the method, and the copy in TCRdb shows in-frame clones only, minus some. That table is the source of V, J and clone size, and D and trimming were worked out from the DNA. Of about 360,000 clones in the sample, 65% to 85% were seen once. V lost 10 bases to trimming and J lost 3 bases, with 15 bases between them. The CDR3 is 13 residues long. CDR1 is MNHEY, CDR2 SVGAGI, per germline. This sequence was found in a man aged 25 to 45 with active or convalescent COVID-19. The sequencing sample was made of peripheral blood. J is TRBJ1-1 and V is TRBV6-5; tentatively, D is TRBD1 (5 bases). The CDR3 region has the DNA TGTGCCACTCTTCCGAGACAGCACACTGAAGCTTTCTTT. This translates into CATLPRQHTEAFF.